Reported below is one TCR beta chain. The data stem from a study of T cell changes during pregnancy in multiple sclerosis. Clones were sequenced by immunoSEQ multiplex PCR, and TCRdb holds only the in-frame ones, with some missing. Found here are about 44,000 clones, around 90% of them singletons; the top ten hold more than 0.55%. The germline CDR1 and CDR2 sequences are LNHDA and SQIVND (reference sequence). V lost 6 bases and J lost 1; bases outside the gene matches: 5. This CDR3 contains 16 residues. This receptor was taken from a female donor with multiple sclerosis, enrolled in a pregnancy study. Source: CD4+ T cells from peripheral blood mononuclear cells, taken in the first trimester of pregnancy. The chain uses TRBV19 and TRBJ2-6; 8 nucleotides match TRBD1. The CDR3 spells CASRSQGASGANVLTF. DNA for the CDR3: TGTGCCAGTAGGTCGCAGGGGGCATCTGGGGCCAACGTCCTGACTTTC.